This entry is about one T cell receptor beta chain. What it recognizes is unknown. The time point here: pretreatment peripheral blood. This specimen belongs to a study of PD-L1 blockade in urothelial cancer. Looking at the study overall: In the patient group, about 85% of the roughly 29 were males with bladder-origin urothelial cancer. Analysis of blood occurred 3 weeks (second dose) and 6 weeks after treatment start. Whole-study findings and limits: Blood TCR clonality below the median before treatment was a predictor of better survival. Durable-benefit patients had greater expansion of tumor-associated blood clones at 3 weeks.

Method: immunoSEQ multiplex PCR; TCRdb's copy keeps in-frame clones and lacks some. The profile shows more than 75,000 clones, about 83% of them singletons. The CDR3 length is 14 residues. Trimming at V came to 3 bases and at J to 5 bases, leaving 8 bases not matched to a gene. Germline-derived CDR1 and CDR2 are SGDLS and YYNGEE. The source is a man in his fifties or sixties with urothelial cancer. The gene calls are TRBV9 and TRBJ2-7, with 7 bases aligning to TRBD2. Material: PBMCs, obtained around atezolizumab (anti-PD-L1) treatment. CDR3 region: CASSAGREWDEQYF. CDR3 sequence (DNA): TGTGCCAGCAGCGCAGGGCGGGAGTGGGACGAGCAGTACTTC.